This T cell receptor (beta chain) was captured in a study of early T cells in non-severe SARS-CoV-2 infection (dated by TCRdb to about 2021). Regarding the study in general: Because TCR sequencing was done on bulk RNA from unsorted whole blood, the alpha and beta chains could not be paired.

The library was made by 5' RACE. The sequencer listed for this sample is NextSeq 500. Unique molecular identifiers were attached to individual cDNA molecules in the TCR library protocol so that sequencing error and PCR bias could be corrected. Both TCR alpha and beta chains were sequenced, and tight co-correlation was observed between alpha and beta sequence abundances in each sample. The paper's processing steps were these. Decombinator V4 was used to annotate TCR sequences for V gene, J gene and CDR3. Expanded TCRs were defined as changing significantly between any two time points under a Poisson model with p below 0.0001. TCR abundances were normalised to the total number of TCRs sequenced in each sample and reported as counts per million. TRAV1-2 paired with TRAJ12, TRAJ20 or TRAJ33 defined MAIT TCRs, while TRAV10 paired with TRAJ18 defined iNKT TCRs. VDJdb, accessed 1 November 2021, was searched for CMV, EBV and SARS-CoV-2 annotated TCRs, excluding TCRs annotated for multiple antigens. TCRdb cleaned the public reads at Q25 with fastp, built clones with MiXCR and kept in-frame beta chains. Duplicate CDR3 protein sequences are folded into a single record with the most common DNA and genes. Here the V and J calls rest on TCRdb's processing, not on the authors' analysis. A total of roughly 80,000 distinct CDR3 sequences appear in this sample, around 15% of them only once. The ten largest clones add up to under 4% of the sample.

The germline V gene encodes CDR1 SQVTM and CDR2 ANQGSEA. Counted from cysteine to phenylalanine, this CDR3 has 13 amino acids. The entry retains the CDR3 DNA only, 39 bases that are in frame from base 1. V is clipped by 1 base and J by 2 bases, and the sequence between their germline boundaries is 7 bases long. What the work shows at the level of the full study, not this receptor alone: VDJdb matching was skewed toward anti-spike CD8 responses, so virus-specific expansions were likely underestimated and private and CD4 specificities were missed.

Set within a cohort of healthcare workers in London, UK, this nested case-control study involved weekly PCR testing of nasopharyngeal swabs along with blood sampling. Between 23 and 31 March 2020, the week of the UK lockdown, healthcare workers were enrolled and then followed up weekly for as long as 16 weeks. With respect to this clonotype: Its antigen has not been determined. No clone much larger than this one lies a single base away; base qualities are absent.

The chain employs TRBV29-1 and TRBJ2-3; no D gene call is confident. This receptor was identified in an adult who was a healthcare worker with PCR-confirmed SARS-CoV-2 infection or an uninfected control (not recorded which). The sample consisted of whole blood. This receptor has the CDR3 CSVEVPPTDTQYF. The nucleotides read TGCAGCGTTGAAGTGCCACCCACAGATACGCAGTATTTT.